This TCR beta chain originates from a study of T cells in women clearing cervical HPV infection. Study details: Cases were women with histologically confirmed HPV16-related CIN3 or worse, including a couple of invasive cancers.

As to this clone: A junction boundary mismatches the germline segment, possibly from a read error.

immunoSEQ multiplex PCR used an average of roughly 1,300 ng genomic DNA. Repertoires were generated with immunoSEQ multiplex PCR, while TCRdb's copy carries only in-frame clones and drops some. This sample's clone table lists about 33,000 clones. Material: blood buffy coat. The TCR originated in a woman aged 18 to 69 with a cervical HPV16 infection that either progressed to CIN3+ or cleared (not recorded which).

The sequenced CDR3 bases are TGTACCAGTAGTACCGGAACAGGGAGGAATTCACCC. Protein: CTSSTGTGRNSP. The full CDR3 protein is CTSSTGTGRNSPLHF. The chain employs TRBV19 and TRBJ1-6, with D possibly being TRBD1 (6 bases). The read falls 3 residues short of the CDR3 end, and the missing part is taken from the germline J gene. The CDR3 is 15 amino acids. Germline CDR1 and CDR2: LNHDA and SQIVND (reference sequence).